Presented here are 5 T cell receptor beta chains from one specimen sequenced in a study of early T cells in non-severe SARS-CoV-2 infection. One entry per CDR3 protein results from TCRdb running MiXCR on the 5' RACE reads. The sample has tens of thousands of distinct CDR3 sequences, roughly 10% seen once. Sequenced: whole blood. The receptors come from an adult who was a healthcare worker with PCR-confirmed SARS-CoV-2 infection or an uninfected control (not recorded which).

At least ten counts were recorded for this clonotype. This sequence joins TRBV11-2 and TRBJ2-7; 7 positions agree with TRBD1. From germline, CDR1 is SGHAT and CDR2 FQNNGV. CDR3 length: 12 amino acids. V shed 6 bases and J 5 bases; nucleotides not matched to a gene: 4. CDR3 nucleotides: TGTGCCAGCAGTCTGACAGGGAACGAGCAGTACTTC. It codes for CASSLTGNEQYF. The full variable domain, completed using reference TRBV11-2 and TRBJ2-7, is EAGVAQSPRYKIIEKRQSVAFWCNPISGHATLYWYQQILGQGPKLLIQFQNNGVVDDSQLPKDRFSAERLKGVDSTLKIQPAKLEDSAVYLCASSLTGNEQYFGPGTRLTVT.

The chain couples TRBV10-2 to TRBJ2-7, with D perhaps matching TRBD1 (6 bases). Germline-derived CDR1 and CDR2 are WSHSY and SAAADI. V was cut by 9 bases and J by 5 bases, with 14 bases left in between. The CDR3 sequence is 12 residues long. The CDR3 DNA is TGCGCCAGTACACATCAGGGGCACGAGCAGTACTTC. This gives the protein CASTHQGHEQYF.

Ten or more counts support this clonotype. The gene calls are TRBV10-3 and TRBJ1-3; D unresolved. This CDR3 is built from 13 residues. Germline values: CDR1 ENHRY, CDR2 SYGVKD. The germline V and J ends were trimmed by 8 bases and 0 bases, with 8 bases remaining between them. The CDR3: CAIGSPSGNTIYF. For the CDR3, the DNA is TGTGCCATCGGGTCCCCCTCTGGAAACACCATATATTTT.

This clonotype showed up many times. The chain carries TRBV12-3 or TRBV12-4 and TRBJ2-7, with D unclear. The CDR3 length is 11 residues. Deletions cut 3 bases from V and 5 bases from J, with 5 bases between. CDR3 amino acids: CASSLGNEQYF. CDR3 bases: TGTGCCAGCAGTTTGGGGAACGAGCAGTACTTC.

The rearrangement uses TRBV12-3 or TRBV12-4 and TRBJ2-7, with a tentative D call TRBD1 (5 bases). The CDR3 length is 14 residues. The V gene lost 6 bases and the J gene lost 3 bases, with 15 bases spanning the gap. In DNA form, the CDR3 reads TGTGCCAGCAGCTTAAACGGACACAACTACGAGCAGTACTTC. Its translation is CASSLNGHNYEQYF.